The present T cell receptor beta chain was sequenced within a study of human T cells and chemical hapten exposure. As processed by the authors: The number of TCRs in each sample had a median of about 96,000 and spanned roughly 23,224 to 750,000. Via MiXCR, TCRdb re-called the 5' RACE reads, giving one row per CDR3 protein. The authors' filters were not applied to this entry. Of fewer than 150,000 distinct CDR3 sequences detected, approximately 20% appear once; the ten largest clones hold around 2.7%. Unfractionated whole blood yielded total RNA. This TCR came from a human donor in good health.

The CDR3 here is CASAAESGRGYEQFF. CDR3 coding DNA: TGTGCCAGCGCCGCCGAGAGCGGGAGGGGGTATGAGCAGTTCTTC. The chain combines TRBV9 with TRBJ2-1; 10 bases are a match to TRBD2. In germline, CDR1 is SGDLS, CDR2 YYNGEE. The CDR3 length is 15 residues. Germline trimming cut 7 bases from V and 8 bases from J; bases unmatched to any gene: 12.